This T cell receptor (beta chain) was sequenced during a study of T cells in Graves' hyperthyroidism and ophthalmopathy. Study information: Any treatment followed the collection of peripheral blood at initial diagnosis.

Findings of the study overall: Blood also contained most expanded thyroid clonotypes above 0.001.

RNA transcripts served as the template for amplifying TCR beta CDR3 regions. The TCR CDR3 first-round RT-PCR relied on the HTBI primer set. TCRdb reanalysed the multiplex PCR reads using MiXCR and keeps one entry per CDR3 protein. The sample lists 600,000 to 650,000 distinct CDR3 sequences, under 20% occurring once. The CDR3 contains 19 residues. Trimming removed 6 bases from V and 0 bases from J, with 25 bases in between. Germline values: CDR1 SEHNR, CDR2 FQNEAQ (reference sequence). There are many counts of this clonotype. Antigen: not known. Sequences were obtained from blood. This receptor was obtained from a woman in her twenties or thirties with Graves' hyperthyroidism. The V call is TRBV7-9, the J call TRBJ2-3; tentative D call: TRBD2 (6 bases). Written as DNA, the CDR3 is TGTGCCAGCAGTCTAAGAAGGCTAGATAGCGGTAGAAGCACAGATACGCAGTATTTT. This sequence encodes CASSLRRLDSGRSTDTQYF.